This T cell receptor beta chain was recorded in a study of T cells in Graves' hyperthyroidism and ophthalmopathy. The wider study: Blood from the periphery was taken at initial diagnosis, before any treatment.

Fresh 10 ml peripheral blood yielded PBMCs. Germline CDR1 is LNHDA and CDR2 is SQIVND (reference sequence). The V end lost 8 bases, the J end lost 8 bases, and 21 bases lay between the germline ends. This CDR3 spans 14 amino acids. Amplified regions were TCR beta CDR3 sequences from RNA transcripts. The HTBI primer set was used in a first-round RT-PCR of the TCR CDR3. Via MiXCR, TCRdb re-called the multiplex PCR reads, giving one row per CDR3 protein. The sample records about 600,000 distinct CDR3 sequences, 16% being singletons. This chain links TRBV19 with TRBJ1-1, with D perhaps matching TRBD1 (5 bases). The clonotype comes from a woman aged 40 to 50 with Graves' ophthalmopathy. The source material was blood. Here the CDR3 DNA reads TGTGCCAGTGCCATAGGCGGGACGCCTGTGGAAGCTTTCTTT. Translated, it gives CASAIGGTPVEAFF.